These T cell receptor beta chains were read from a single sample in a study of blood T cell repertoires in COVID-19. Data came from immunoSEQ multiplex PCR; TCRdb stores just in-frame clones and leaves some out. The sample shows some 390,000 clones, approximately 92% of them seen only once. Sequenced material: PBMCs or T cells enriched from blood (not recorded which). Receptor source: a man aged 25 to 45 who had recovered from COVID-19. CDR3s leave out the opening cysteine and the closing phenylalanine or tryptophan.

TRBV24-1	TRBJ2-3	ATSDSPREGADTQY
TRBV3-1/TRBV3-2	TRBJ2-1	ASSQLTTGDNEQF
TRBV30	TRBJ2-7	AWSEGSSYEQY
TRBV4-2	TRBJ2-2	ASSQDGLVTGELF
TRBV18	TRBJ1-1	ASSPQTGRNTEAF
TRBV2	TRBJ1-6	ASLWITGTNSPLH
TRBV2	TRBJ2-1	ASSFGGEWYNEQF
TRBV24-1	TRBJ2-3	ATSEGTSGGSQY
TRBV7-9	TRBJ2-7	ASSPTGLYEQY
TRBV18	TRBJ2-5	ASSLQPGTSRQETQY
TRBV7-2	TRBJ2-3	ASSPGLAGEDGPDTQY
TRBV6-5	TRBJ1-4	ASSPTGGINEKLF
TRBV10-2	TRBJ1-1	ASSQQGINTEAF
TRBV11-2	TRBJ2-3	ASSFLAGGTTDTQY
TRBV5-1	TRBJ2-3	ASSTAGGLDTQY
TRBV10-2	TRBJ2-3	ASTGLGSTDTQY
TRBV6-6	TRBJ2-2	ASNLQGANTGELF
TRBV6-4	TRBJ2-7	ASSVDRAGEQY
TRBV11-2	TRBJ1-1	ASSERNTEAF
TRBV9	TRBJ1-6	ASSGQGGAYNSPLH
TRBV18	TRBJ2-7	ASTRGTGEQY
TRBV6-5	TRBJ2-5	ASSSTAGAQETQY
TRBV25-1	TRBJ1-4	ASSESGWTNEKLF
TRBV7-9	TRBJ2-7	ASSLKTGFHEQY
TRBV7-3	TRBJ2-3	ASSLTRGTDTQY
TRBV6-5	TRBJ2-7	ASIGLAQIYEQY
TRBV21-1	TRBJ2-5	ASLRGKVGETQY
TRBV4-1	TRBJ2-7	ASSQPVVAGGPYEQY
TRBV19	TRBJ2-1	ASSIVGRGLYNEQF
TRBV2	TRBJ2-1	ASSEHSRGSSYNEQF
TRBV27	TRBJ1-2	ASSLSGGGNYGYT
TRBV14	TRBJ1-1	ASSQDLGRAKAF
TRBV30	TRBJ1-1	AWTGGDTEAF
TRBV5-6	TRBJ2-2	ASSFPPQDYTGELF
TRBV6-5	TRBJ1-2	ASTQGQETGYT
TRBV5-1	TRBJ2-3	ASSTAGTGTTDTQY
TRBV7-6	TRBJ1-2	ASSLVTGGEPIGYT
TRBV6-1	TRBJ2-1	ASSELTSGLYNEQF
TRBV13	TRBJ1-5	ASSFSRGNQPQH
TRBV3-1/TRBV3-2	TRBJ2-7	ASSPFSGLREQY
TRBV29-1	TRBJ1-3	SAGKGETGNTIY